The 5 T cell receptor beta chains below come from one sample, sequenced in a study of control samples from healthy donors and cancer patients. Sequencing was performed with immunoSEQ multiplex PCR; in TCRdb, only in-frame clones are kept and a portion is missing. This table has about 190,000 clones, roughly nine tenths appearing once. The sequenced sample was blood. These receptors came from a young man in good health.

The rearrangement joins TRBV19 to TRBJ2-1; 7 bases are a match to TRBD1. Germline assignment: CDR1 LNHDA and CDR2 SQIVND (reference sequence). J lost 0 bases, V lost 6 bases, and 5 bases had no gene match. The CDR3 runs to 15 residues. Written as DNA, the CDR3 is TGTGCCAGTAGGGACAGGCCAAGCTCCTACAATGAGCAGTTCTTC. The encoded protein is CASRDRPSSYNEQFF.

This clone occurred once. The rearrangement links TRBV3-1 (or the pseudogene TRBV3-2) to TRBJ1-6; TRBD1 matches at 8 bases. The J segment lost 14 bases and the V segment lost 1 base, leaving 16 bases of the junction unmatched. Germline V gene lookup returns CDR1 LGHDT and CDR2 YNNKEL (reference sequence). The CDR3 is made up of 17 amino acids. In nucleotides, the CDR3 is TGTGCCAGCAGCCAAGTAGGGACAGGTTCTTCGGGGCCAGCCCTCCACTTT. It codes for CASSQVGTGSSGPALHF.

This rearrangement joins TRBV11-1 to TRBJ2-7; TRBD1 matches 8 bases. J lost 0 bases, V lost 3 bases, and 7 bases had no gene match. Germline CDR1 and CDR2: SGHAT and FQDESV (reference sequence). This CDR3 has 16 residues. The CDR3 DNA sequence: TGTGCCAGCAGCTTCGGGACAGGAAGCAGCTCCTACGAGCAGTACTTC. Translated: CASSFGTGSSSYEQYF.

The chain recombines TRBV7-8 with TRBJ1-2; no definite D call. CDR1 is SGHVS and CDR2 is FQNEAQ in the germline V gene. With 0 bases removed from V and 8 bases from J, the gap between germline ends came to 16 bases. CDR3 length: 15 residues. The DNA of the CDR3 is TGTGCCAGCAGCTTAGCGAGGGCGGACCTAAGGGGCTACACCTTC. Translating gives CASSLARADLRGYTF.

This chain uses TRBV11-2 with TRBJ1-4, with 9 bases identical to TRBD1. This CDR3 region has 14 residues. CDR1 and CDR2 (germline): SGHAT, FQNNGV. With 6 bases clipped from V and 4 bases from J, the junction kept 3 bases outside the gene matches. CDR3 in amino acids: CASSSGQGNEKLFF. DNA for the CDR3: TGTGCCAGCAGTTCGGGACAGGGTAATGAAAAACTGTTTTTT.